The entry below describes one T cell receptor beta chain. No antigen is known for it. This sample was included in a study of human T cells and chemical hapten exposure. Study background: Per-sample TCR yield variability stemmed mainly from small pooled library volume differences.

Attachment of unique molecular identifiers to individual cDNA molecules was performed in the library. Original methodology: Ranging from roughly 20,000 to 750,000, TCR counts per sample had a median value of around 90,000. TCRdb re-called the RACE reads with MiXCR, one entry per CDR3 protein. TCRdb's processing, not the authors', yielded these V and J calls. This table has about 79,000 distinct CDR3 sequences, roughly 8.7% appearing once. Time point specified: healthy volunteer bleed at 6 weeks. Blood, whole and unfractionated, served as the source for total RNA extraction. Broader study findings: The number of TCRs over 1 in 1000 frequency stayed unchanged after DPC.

The sample was whole blood. This TCR came from a male donor in good health. Some clones in this sample may be carry-over from other donors' samples.

CDR3 in DNA: TGTGCCAGCAGCCCGCGATTCAGAGCAACTAATGAAAAACTGTTTTTT. It encodes CASSPRFRATNEKLFF. The chain joins TRBV7-2 to TRBJ1-4; D unclear. The CDR3 length is 16 residues. Trimming took off 5 bases at V and 0 bases at J, with 13 bases between the two ends. CDR1 and CDR2 from the germline V gene are SGHTA and FQGNSA. Supplemented by reference TRBV7-2 and TRBJ1-4, the full variable domain reads GAGVSQSPSNKVTEKGKDVELRCDPISGHTALYWYRQSLGQGLEFLIYFQGNSAPDKSGLPSDRFSAERTGGSVSTLTIQRTQQEDSAVYLCASSPRFRATNEKLFFGSGTQLSVL.